Listed here is a single TCR beta chain. As yet, its antigen is unknown. This sample was taken from a study of PD-1 blockade in classical Hodgkin lymphoma. Study-wide results and limits: Complete responders matched newly diagnosed patients in baseline diversity. Unlike CD8+ TCR diversity, which did not rise significantly by C4D1, CD4+ TCR diversity did. Patients starting nivolumab under 1 year after ASCT were excluded.

TCRdb's table, derived via immunoSEQ multiplex PCR, lists solely in-frame clones and lacks some. The sample records 75,000 to 100,000 clones, 80% to 90% being singletons. No patient escaped relapse after autologous stem cell transplantation, and brentuximab vedotin exposure varied. Best response was recorded as complete response, partial response or progressive disease. V dropped 0 bases and J dropped 0 bases, with 12 bases sitting between them. Germline CDR1 and CDR2: SGDLS and YYNGEE. The CDR3 length is 16 residues. The chain is built from TRBV9 and TRBJ1-1; D is unresolved. This TCR was recovered from a human donor with classical Hodgkin lymphoma. The material was peripheral blood mononuclear cells (PBMCs), obtained before the second cycle of nivolumab. DNA of the CDR3: TGTGCCAGCAGCGTAGGAATAGGGCCTATGAACACTGAAGCTTTCTTT. Protein product: CASSVGIGPMNTEAFF.